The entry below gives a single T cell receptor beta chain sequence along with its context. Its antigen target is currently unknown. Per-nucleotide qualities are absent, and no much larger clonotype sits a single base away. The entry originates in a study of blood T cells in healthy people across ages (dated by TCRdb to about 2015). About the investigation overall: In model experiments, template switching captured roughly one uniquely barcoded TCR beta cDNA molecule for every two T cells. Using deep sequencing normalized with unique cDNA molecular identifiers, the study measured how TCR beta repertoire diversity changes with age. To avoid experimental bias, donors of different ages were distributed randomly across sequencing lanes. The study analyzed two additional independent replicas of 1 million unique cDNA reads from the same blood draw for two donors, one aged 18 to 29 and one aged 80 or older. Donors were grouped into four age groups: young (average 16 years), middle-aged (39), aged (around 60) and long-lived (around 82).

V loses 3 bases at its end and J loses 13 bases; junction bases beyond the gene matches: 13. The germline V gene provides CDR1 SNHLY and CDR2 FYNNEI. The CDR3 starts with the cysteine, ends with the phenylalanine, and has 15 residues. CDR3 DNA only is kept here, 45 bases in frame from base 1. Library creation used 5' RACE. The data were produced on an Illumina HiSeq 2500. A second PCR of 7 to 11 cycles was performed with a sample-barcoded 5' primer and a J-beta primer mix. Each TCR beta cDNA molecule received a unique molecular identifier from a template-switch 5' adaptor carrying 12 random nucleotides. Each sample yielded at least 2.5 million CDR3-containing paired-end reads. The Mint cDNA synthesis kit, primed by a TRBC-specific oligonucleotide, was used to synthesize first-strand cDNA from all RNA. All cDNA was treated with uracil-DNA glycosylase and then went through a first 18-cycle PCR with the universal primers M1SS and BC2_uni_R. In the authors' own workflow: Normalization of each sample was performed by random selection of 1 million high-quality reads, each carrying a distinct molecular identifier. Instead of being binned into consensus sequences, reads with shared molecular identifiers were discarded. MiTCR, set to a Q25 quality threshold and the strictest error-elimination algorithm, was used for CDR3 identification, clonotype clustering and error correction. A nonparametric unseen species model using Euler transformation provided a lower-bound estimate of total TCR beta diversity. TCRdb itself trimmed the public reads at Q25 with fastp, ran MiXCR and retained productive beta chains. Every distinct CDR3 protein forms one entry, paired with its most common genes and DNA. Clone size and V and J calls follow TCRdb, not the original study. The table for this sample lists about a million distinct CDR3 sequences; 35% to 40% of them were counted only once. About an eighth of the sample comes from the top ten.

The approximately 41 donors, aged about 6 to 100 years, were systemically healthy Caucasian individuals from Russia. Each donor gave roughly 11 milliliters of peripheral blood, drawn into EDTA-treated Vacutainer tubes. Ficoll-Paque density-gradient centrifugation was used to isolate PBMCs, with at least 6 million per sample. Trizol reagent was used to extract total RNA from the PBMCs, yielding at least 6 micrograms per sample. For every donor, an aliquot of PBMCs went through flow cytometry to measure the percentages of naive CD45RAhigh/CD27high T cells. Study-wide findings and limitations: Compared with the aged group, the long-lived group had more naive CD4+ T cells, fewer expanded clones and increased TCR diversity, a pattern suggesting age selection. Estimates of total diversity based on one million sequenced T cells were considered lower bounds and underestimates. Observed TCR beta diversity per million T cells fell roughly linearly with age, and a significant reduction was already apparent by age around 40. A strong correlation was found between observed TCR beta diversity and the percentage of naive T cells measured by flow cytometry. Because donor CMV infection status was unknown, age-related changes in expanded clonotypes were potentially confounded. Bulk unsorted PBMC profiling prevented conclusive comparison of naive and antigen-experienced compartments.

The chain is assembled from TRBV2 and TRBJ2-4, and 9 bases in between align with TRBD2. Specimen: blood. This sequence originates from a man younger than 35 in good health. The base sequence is TGTGCCAGCAGTGAGGATAGCGGGGGTTCCGGTAGGCAGTACTTC. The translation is CASSEDSGGSGRQYF.